The 2 T cell receptor beta chains reported below all come from one sample, sequenced in a study of cytomegalovirus exposure and HLA in healthy donors. It was with 60 Vbeta and 13 Jbeta primers that the PCR ran. TCRdb's copy holds only in-frame clones and misses some; the assay was immunoSEQ multiplex PCR. This table holds around 110,000 clones. Input material: PBMCs. The receptors shown here come from a man aged 40-49 years in good health and CMV-seropositive.

The V gene is TRBV6-5, the J gene TRBJ1-2, with D perhaps matching TRBD1 (5 bases). Trimming left V 2 bases short and J 1 base short, with 8 bases between. CDR1 is MNHEY and CDR2 is SVGAGI in the germline V gene. CDR3 size: 14 residues. CDR3 sequence: CASSYGAVNYGYTF. For the CDR3, the DNA is TGTGCCAGCAGTTACGGGGCAGTTAACTATGGCTACACCTTC.

V is TRBV7-8 and J is TRBJ1-2; D unclear. The germline gives CDR1 SGHVS, CDR2 FQNEAQ. Trimming pared 5 bases from V and 11 bases from J, leaving 3 bases between. CDR3 length equals 8 residues. The CDR3 nucleotides read TGTGCCAGCAGCCCATACACCTTC. Translation gives CASSPYTF.